These 3 T cell receptor beta chains came from one sample sequenced in a study of graft-versus-host responses after intestinal transplantation. Profiled with immunoSEQ multiplex PCR; TCRdb holds only in-frame clones, not every one. This table holds 84,000 or so clones, 87% found once. These receptors are not linked to any known antigen. The sample was unstimulated CD8+ T cells sorted from spleen or lymph node cells, taken before transplant. These receptors were obtained from a human donor who was the organ donor for an intestinal transplant.

V usage is TRBV29-1 and J usage is TRBJ1-2; D is perhaps TRBD1 (5 bases). CDR1 and CDR2 (germline): SQVTM, ANQGSEA. Trimming shortened V by 6 bases and J by 1 base, and 15 bases separated the two germline ends. The CDR3 has 14 amino acids. The chain's CDR3 is CSVLTGEINYGYTF. The CDR3 nucleotides are TGCAGCGTCCTCACAGGAGAGATTAACTATGGCTACACCTTC.

CDR3 nucleotide sequence: TGTGCCAGCTCACCTGTCTCGTCTTTAGGGACAATTTACCTCTCTGGGGCCAACGTCCTGACTTTC. Amino acids: CASSPVSSLGTIYLSGANVLTF. The chain uses TRBV18 and TRBJ2-6, with D possibly TRBD1 on 6 matching bases. Trimming shortened V by 3 bases and J by 0 bases, and 27 bases separated the two germline ends. The CDR3 spans 22 residues. Germline values: CDR1 KGHSH, CDR2 LQKENI.

The rearrangement joins TRBV27 to TRBJ2-7, with 8 nucleotides matching TRBD1. CDR1 is MNHEY, CDR2 SMNVEV, per germline (reference sequence). Germline trimming cut 5 bases from V and 6 bases from J; bases unmatched to any gene: 3. The CDR3 consists of 12 residues. The CDR3 DNA reads TGTGCCAGCAGTGGACAGGGCCCCGAGCAGTACTTC. It translates to CASSGQGPEQYF.